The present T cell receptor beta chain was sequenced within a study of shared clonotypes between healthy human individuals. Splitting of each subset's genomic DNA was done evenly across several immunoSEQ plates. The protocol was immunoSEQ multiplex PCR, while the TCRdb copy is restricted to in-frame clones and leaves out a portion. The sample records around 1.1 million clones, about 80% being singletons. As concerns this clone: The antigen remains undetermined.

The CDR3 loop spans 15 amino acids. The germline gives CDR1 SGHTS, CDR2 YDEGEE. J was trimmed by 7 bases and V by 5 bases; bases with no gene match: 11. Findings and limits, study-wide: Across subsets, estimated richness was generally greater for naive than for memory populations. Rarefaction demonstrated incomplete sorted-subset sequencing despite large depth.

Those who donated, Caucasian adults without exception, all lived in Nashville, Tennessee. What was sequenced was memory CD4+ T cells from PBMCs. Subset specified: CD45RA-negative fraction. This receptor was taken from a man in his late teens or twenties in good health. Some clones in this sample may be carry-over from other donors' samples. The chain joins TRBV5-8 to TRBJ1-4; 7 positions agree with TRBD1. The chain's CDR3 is CASSMGTERSEKLFF. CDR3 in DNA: TGTGCCAGCAGTATGGGGACAGAAAGAAGTGAAAAACTGTTTTTT.